This entry lists 17 T cell receptor beta chains sequenced from one sample in a study of response to subunit inactivated influenza vaccine. MiXCR was run by TCRdb on the RT-PCR reads, yielding one entry per CDR3 protein. The sample holds 700,000 to 900,000 distinct CDR3 sequences, 21% seen once. The source material was PBMCs from blood, sampled 4 to 6 days after vaccination. These receptors were taken from a man between 45 and 60 years old who received an inactivated influenza vaccine.

Only a few counts were recorded for this clonotype. The chain joins TRBV7-2 to TRBJ1-5; perhaps TRBD1 as D (5 bases). Germline CDR1 is SGHTA and CDR2 is FQGNSA. V lost 6 bases and J lost 8, with 14 bases in between. The CDR3 runs 13 residues. CDR3 sequence: CASSWGGREPQHF. In DNA, the CDR3 is TGTGCCAGCAGTTGGGGGGGACGGGAGCCCCAGCATTTT.

This clonotype was seen at least ten times. The gene calls are TRBV25-1 and TRBJ2-1; D is ambiguous. Deletions cut 1 base from V and 1 base from J, with 14 bases between. The CDR3 is 17 amino acids. Germline V CDR1 and CDR2: MGHDK, SYGVNS. CDR3 sequence reads: CASSESTILGSYNEQFF. CDR3 DNA: TGTGCCAGCAGTGAATCCACAATTCTTGGATCCTACAATGAGCAGTTCTTC.

This chain joins TRBV18 and TRBJ2-7, with TRBD1 as a possible D gene (5 bases). This CDR3 comprises 15 residues. Germline CDR1 reads KGHSH; CDR2 reads LQKENI. The V end was cut by 2 bases, the J end by 9 bases, with 20 bases between. The chain's CDR3 is CASSPNRQGLVGQYF. In DNA, the CDR3 is TGTGCCAGCTCACCAAATCGGCAGGGCCTTGTTGGGCAGTACTTC.

The genes are TRBV29-1 and TRBJ1-2; D unresolved. CDR1 and CDR2 from the germline V gene are SQVTM and ANQGSEA. The germline V and J ends were trimmed by 4 bases and 1 base, with 10 bases remaining between them. This CDR3 has 13 amino acids. This chain's CDR3 is CSVVARDNYGYTF. The CDR3 DNA sequence: TGCAGCGTTGTAGCGAGGGATAACTATGGCTACACCTTC.

The chain carries TRBV7-3 and TRBJ2-5, with 8 bases matching TRBD2. Germline V gene sequence: CDR1 SGHTA, CDR2 FQGTGA. This CDR3 spans 17 amino acids. The trim removed 8 bases at V and 1 base at J, leaving 15 bases unmatched. The CDR3 bases are TGTGCCAGCCATATTTCTAGCGGGCGGCGGGGCCAAGAGACCCAGTACTTC. Translated: CASHISSGRRGQETQYF.

This clonotype appeared a few times. The gene calls are TRBV5-4 and TRBJ2-2; no reliable D call. This CDR3 is built from 13 residues. V shed 4 bases and J shed 1 base, with 5 bases lying between them. Germline loops: CDR1 SGHNT, CDR2 YYREEE (reference sequence). The DNA for the CDR3 is TGTGCCAGCAGCGGAAAGAACACCGGGGAGCTGTTTTTT. This gives the protein CASSGKNTGELFF.

This clonotype was counted between two and nine times. The chain couples TRBV10-3 to TRBJ2-7, with D possibly matching TRBD2 (5 bases). The CDR3 runs 12 residues. V was trimmed by 2 bases and J by 7 bases, leaving 9 bases between them. Germline V gene data show CDR1 as ENHRY and CDR2 as SYGVKD. CDR3 sequence (DNA): TGTGCCATCAGTGAGGGAGGTCGGGAGCAGTACTTC. This translates into CAISEGGREQYF.

The chain recombines TRBV12-3 or TRBV12-4 with TRBJ1-5; D is unclear. Trimming shortened V by 1 base and J by 5 bases, and 6 bases separated the two germline ends. There are 13 residues in the CDR3. The CDR3 loop is CASSLETHQPQHF. The CDR3 bases are TGTGCCAGCAGTTTAGAGACTCATCAGCCCCAGCATTTT.

This clonotype showed up many times. This chain joins TRBV10-3 and TRBJ2-3, with no clear D. From germline, CDR1 is ENHRY and CDR2 SYGVKD. The V end was cut by 4 bases, the J end by 4 bases, with 12 bases between. This CDR3 spans 14 amino acids. CDR3 in DNA: TGTGCCATCAGTGGCCCAGTCCAGCCAGATACGCAGTATTTT. Amino acids: CAISGPVQPDTQYF.

V usage is TRBV6-1 and J usage is TRBJ1-6; tentatively, D is TRBD1 (6 bases). V was clipped by 8 bases and J by 11 bases, with 22 bases between them. Germline V gene data show CDR1 as MNHNS and CDR2 as SASEGT. The CDR3 is 15 residues long. The CDR3 region is CASGITRGRSTPLHF. CDR3 DNA: TGTGCCAGCGGAATCACCAGGGGAAGATCCACACCCCTCCACTTT.

The CDR3 spells CSAMDRTRLHGEQYF. CDR3 nucleotides: TGCAGTGCTATGGATCGTACGAGACTCCATGGCGAGCAGTACTTC. The gene calls are TRBV20-1 and TRBJ2-7; D remains ambiguous. The CDR3 has 15 amino acids. Germline V CDR1 and CDR2: DFQATT, SNEGSKA (reference sequence). Between the trimmed V and J ends, which lost 4 bases and 6 bases, there was a span of 22 bases.

The rearrangement joins TRBV14 to TRBJ2-1; perhaps TRBD2 as D (6 bases). The germline CDR1 and CDR2 sequences are SGHDN and FVKESK. The V and J ends lost 2 bases and 1 base respectively, with 9 bases between them. The CDR3 is made up of 15 amino acids. Written as DNA, the CDR3 is TGTGCCAGCAGCCAATGGCGGGGATCCTACAATGAGCAGTTCTTC. Its protein product is CASSQWRGSYNEQFF. The full variable domain, rest sourced from reference TRBV14 and TRBJ2-1, is EAGVTQFPSHSVIEKGQTVTLRCDPISGHDNLYWYRRVMGKEIKFLLHFVKESKQDESGMPNNRFLAERTGGTYSTLKVQPAELEDSGVYFCASSQWRGSYNEQFFGPGTRLTVL.

The rearrangement links TRBV7-2 to TRBJ2-7; 12 positions agree with TRBD1. The V gene end was trimmed by 4 bases and the J gene end by 2 bases; junction bases not matched to a gene: 3. CDR1 and CDR2 (germline): SGHTA, FQGNSA. There are 15 residues in the CDR3. CDR3 sequence (DNA): TGTGCCAGCAGCTACCGGGACAGGGGGCCCTACGAGCAGTACTTC. Translating gives CASSYRDRGPYEQYF. Complete variable domain (other parts from reference TRBV7-2 and TRBJ2-7): GAGVSQSPSNKVTEKGKDVELRCDPISGHTALYWYRQSLGQGLEFLIYFQGNSAPDKSGLPSDRFSAERTGGSVSTLTIQRTQQEDSAVYLCASSYRDRGPYEQYFGPGTRLTVT.

This clonotype came up a few times. The chain is built from TRBV5-1 and TRBJ2-1; 7 positions match TRBD2. The CDR3 spans 19 residues. J was trimmed by 1 base and V by 0 bases; bases with no gene match: 13. The germline CDR1 and CDR2 sequences are SGHRS and YFSETQ. The CDR3 is CASSLGQGGSGASYNEQFF. CDR3 sequence (DNA): TGCGCCAGCAGCTTGGGGCAGGGAGGCAGCGGGGCATCCTACAATGAGCAGTTCTTC.

This clonotype was counted only a few times. The chain recombines TRBV20-1 with TRBJ1-5; D is possibly TRBD1 (6 bases). In germline, CDR1 is DFQATT, CDR2 SNEGSKA (reference sequence). The CDR3 runs 14 residues. V lost 0 bases and J 6 bases, leaving 12 bases between the germline ends. CDR3: CSAREGGVFQPQHF. CDR3 nucleotides: TGCAGTGCTAGAGAAGGGGGAGTTTTTCAGCCCCAGCATTTT.

V is TRBV20-1 and J is TRBJ2-5; perhaps TRBD1 as D (6 bases). The CDR3 contains 14 residues. Trimming took 0 bases from V and 5 from J, leaving 13 bases between them. Looked up from germline, CDR1 is DFQATT and CDR2 is SNEGSKA (reference sequence). DNA of the CDR3: TGCAGTGCTAGAGATGGGACGAGGGGGGAGACCCAGTACTTC. The encoded protein is CSARDGTRGETQYF.

This clonotype was picked up a small number of times. The chain uses TRBV20-1 and TRBJ1-5; 12 bases align to TRBD1. CDR3 length: 17 amino acids. The germline V gene encodes CDR1 DFQATT and CDR2 SNEGSKA (reference sequence). V trimming: 3 bases; J trimming: 2 bases; junction bases outside the gene matches: 8. CDR3 in DNA: TGCAGTGCTAGGATACCCGGGACAGGGGGCGGCAATCAGCCCCAGCATTTT. Translating it yields CSARIPGTGGGNQPQHF.